One sample yielded the 19 T cell receptor beta chains listed below, sequenced in a study of T-cell memory formation after mild COVID-19. TCRdb reprocessed the 5' RACE reads via MiXCR and lists one record per CDR3 protein. The data show about 360,000 distinct CDR3 sequences, approximately 15% seen once. Source material: PBMCs or a T cell subset sorted from them (not recorded which). All receptors derive from a man younger than 35 who had mild COVID-19 (a few samples of this study predate the infection). Cell type and time point are not known.

The V gene is TRBV20-1, the J gene TRBJ2-7, with 8 bases fitting TRBD1. Trimming removed 5 bases from V and 0 bases from J; junction bases left unmatched: 3. Germline V lookup: CDR1 DFQATT, CDR2 SNEGSKA (reference sequence). This CDR3 has 13 amino acids. The CDR3, as DNA: TGCAGTGCTCGGACAGGGAGCTCCTACGAGCAGTACTTC. As protein: CSARTGSSYEQYF.

At least ten counts were recorded for this clonotype. This chain joins TRBV11-2 and TRBJ2-7, with 8 bases that match TRBD1. CDR3 size: 14 residues. The germline V gene encodes CDR1 SGHAT and CDR2 FQNNGV. With V trimmed by 0 bases and J by 2 bases, 0 bases remained unmatched. This chain's CDR3 is CASSLETGAYEQYF. DNA for the CDR3: TGTGCCAGCAGCTTAGAGACAGGGGCCTACGAGCAGTACTTC.

A few counts support this clonotype. This sequence joins TRBV24-1 and TRBJ2-1, with 8 bases aligning to TRBD1. Germline values: CDR1 KGHDR, CDR2 SFDVKD. This CDR3 is built from 14 residues. V shed 3 bases, J shed 8 bases, and the junction held 5 bases outside the gene matches. The CDR3 region has the DNA TGTGCCACCAGTGATCCCGGGACAGGAGATGAGCAGTTCTTC. It is translated as CATSDPGTGDEQFF.

Concerning this clonotype itself: One end of the junction varies from germline; a read error may be responsible. This chain uses TRBV6-2 or TRBV6-3 with TRBJ1-5; perhaps TRBD1 as D (5 bases). Germline V gene lookup returns CDR1 MNHEY and CDR2 SVGEGT. This CDR3 has 18 residues. This CDR3 is CASSHSGPGQGGNQPQHF. As DNA, the CDR3 is TGTGCCAGCAGTCACTCAGGACCAGGTCAAGGGGGCAATCAGCCCCAGCATTTT.

V is TRBV4-3 and J is TRBJ2-3; D is perhaps TRBD2 (6 bases). The CDR3 totals 18 residues. The germline V gene encodes CDR1 LGHNA and CDR2 YSLEER. The ends were cut back, 0 bases at V and 4 bases at J, with 20 bases in the middle. The CDR3: CASSQDRLTSILPDTQYF. CDR3 sequence (DNA): TGCGCCAGCAGCCAAGATCGGTTGACTAGTATCCTCCCAGATACGCAGTATTTT.

This clonotype was counted a few times. The chain recombines TRBV12-3 or TRBV12-4 with TRBJ1-4; D unresolved. This CDR3 is built from 14 residues. V lost 2 bases to trimming and J lost 8 bases, with 12 bases between them. The CDR3 sequence: CASSLTQRREKLFF. DNA for the CDR3: TGTGCCAGCAGTTTAACACAAAGACGGGAAAAACTGTTTTTT.

This chain uses TRBV2 with TRBJ2-5, with TRBD1 identical over 9 bases. With 7 bases clipped from V and 5 bases from J, the junction kept 2 bases outside the gene matches. From germline, CDR1 is SNHLY and CDR2 FYNNEI. This CDR3 is built from 12 residues. This CDR3 reads CASIDRGETQYF. CDR3 nucleotides: TGTGCCAGCATCGACAGGGGGGAGACCCAGTACTTC.

J is TRBJ2-5 and V is TRBV28; the D gene is possibly TRBD1 (5 bases). Germline CDR1 and CDR2: MDHEN and SYDVKM. V shed 0 bases and J shed 3 bases, with 8 bases lying between them. This CDR3 region has 14 residues. The CDR3 region has the DNA TGTGCCAGCAGTTTATGGCAGGGTGAAGAGACCCAGTACTTC. Its translation: CASSLWQGEETQYF.

The V call is TRBV7-2, the J call TRBJ1-2; TRBD1 aligns across 8 bases. Germline trimming cut 0 bases from V and 7 bases from J; bases unmatched to any gene: 7. The CDR3 consists of 15 residues. Germline values: CDR1 SGHTA, CDR2 FQGNSA. The CDR3 coding sequence is TGTGCCAGCAGCTTAGCAGGACAGGGACTTAGTGGCTACACCTTC. Residues: CASSLAGQGLSGYTF.

This clonotype appeared a few times. This chain links TRBV15 with TRBJ1-1; D is ambiguous. The CDR3 loop spans 13 amino acids. Trimming cost V 3 bases and J 5 bases, with 10 bases left between them. Germline V lookup: CDR1 LNHNV, CDR2 YYDKDF (reference sequence). The CDR3 DNA is TGTGCCACCAGCAGCAATCGCGGGACTGAAGCTTTCTTT. Encoded protein: CATSSNRGTEAFF.

The rearrangement joins TRBV7-2 to TRBJ2-2, with no clear D. Trimming stripped 5 bases from V and 5 bases from J, with 18 bases between. Germline CDR1 and CDR2: SGHTA and FQGNSA. This CDR3 comprises 16 residues. The CDR3 protein is CASSGYKPGRTGELFF. The CDR3, as DNA: TGTGCCAGCAGCGGATACAAACCAGGTCGGACCGGGGAGCTGTTTTTT.

A few counts support this clonotype. The rearrangement uses TRBV11-2 and TRBJ1-4; D gene unclear. V was cut by 3 bases and J by 4 bases, with 6 bases left in between. Germline values: CDR1 SGHAT, CDR2 FQNNGV. This CDR3 is 13 amino acids long. DNA of the CDR3: TGTGCCAGCAGCTTCTCTTTTAATGAAAAACTGTTTTTT. Translated, it gives CASSFSFNEKLFF.

Many counts were recorded for this clonotype. This chain joins TRBV20-1 and TRBJ1-2, with D perhaps matching TRBD1 (5 bases). The germline CDR1 and CDR2 sequences are DFQATT and SNEGSKA (reference sequence). Between the trimmed V and J ends, which lost 3 bases and 0 bases, there was a span of 11 bases. This CDR3 spans 14 amino acids. In DNA form, the CDR3 reads TGCAGTGCTAGTCTGGGGGTAACTAACTATGGCTACACCTTC. It yields the protein CSASLGVTNYGYTF.

This sequence joins TRBV20-1 and TRBJ1-1; 7 nucleotides align to TRBD1. CDR1 is DFQATT, CDR2 SNEGSKA, per germline (reference sequence). This CDR3 is built from 16 residues. The ends lost 0 bases at V and 0 bases at J; junction bases unmatched: 7. This CDR3 is CSARDDRVGMNTEAFF. CDR3 bases: TGCAGTGCTAGAGATGACAGGGTTGGCATGAACACTGAAGCTTTCTTT.

There are a few counts of this clonotype. The rearrangement joins TRBV7-9 to TRBJ2-5, with TRBD1 as a possible D gene (7 bases). The CDR3 loop spans 15 amino acids. V shed 4 bases and J shed 4 bases, with 16 bases lying between them. Germline-derived CDR1 and CDR2 are SEHNR and FQNEAQ (reference sequence). The CDR3 here is CASSSSQGGGETQYF. DNA of the CDR3: TGTGCCAGCAGCTCGAGTCAGGGGGGCGGAGAGACCCAGTACTTC.

V is TRBV7-6 and J is TRBJ2-4; D remains unclear. CDR1 is SGHVS, CDR2 FNYEAQ, per germline. V was cut by 2 bases and J by 6 bases, with 8 bases left in between. The CDR3 contains 13 residues. In DNA form, the CDR3 reads TGTGCCAGCAGCTTATGTCCGGGAAACATTCAGTACTTC. It yields the protein CASSLCPGNIQYF.

This clonotype was detected only a few times. CDR3 bases: TGTGCCAGCGTTACAATTCCTTCTAATGGCTACACCTTC. It is translated as CASVTIPSNGYTF. The V gene is TRBV2, the J gene TRBJ1-2; D is unclear. Germline CDR1 is SNHLY and CDR2 is FYNNEI. The CDR3 loop spans 13 amino acids. The V gene lost 8 bases and the J gene lost 6 bases, with 16 bases spanning the gap.

The table lists this clonotype with many counts. The J gene is TRBJ1-1, the V gene TRBV20-1; D might be TRBD1 (6 bases). Germline V lookup: CDR1 DFQATT, CDR2 SNEGSKA (reference sequence). Trimming left V 3 bases short and J 3 bases short, with 17 bases between. This CDR3 region has 15 residues. DNA of the CDR3: TGCAGTGCTAGGGACCCCTACAGGGAGCACACTGAAGCTTTCTTT. Its protein product is CSARDPYREHTEAFF.

V gene TRBV19 combines with J gene TRBJ2-1; D uncertain. This CDR3 has 15 amino acids. Germline assignment: CDR1 LNHDA and CDR2 SQIVND (reference sequence). Trimming pared 0 bases from V and 6 bases from J, leaving 12 bases between. This chain's CDR3 is CASSIDGWLRNEQFF. The CDR3 nucleotides are TGTGCCAGTAGTATAGATGGGTGGCTACGCAATGAGCAGTTCTTC.